Below, 14 T cell receptor beta chains from the same sample are listed, as sequenced in a study of regulatory T cells in long-lasting Graves disease. The time point denotes: persistent/refractory GD, antithyroid drugs over 5 years with positive TRAb. The TCR library used RNA extracted from PBMCs. Building the TCR beta libraries relied on iRepertoire HTBI primers, and CDR3 regions underwent Arm-PCR. MiXCR, run by TCRdb on the multiplex PCR reads, gives a single entry per CDR3 protein. The table records 700,000 or so distinct CDR3 sequences, around 30% of them present only once. The source material was peripheral blood mononuclear cells (PBMCs), sampled when the disease was refractory, from a patient treated with antithyroid drugs. These receptors were taken from a female donor with Graves disease.

This rearrangement joins TRBV5-1 to TRBJ2-2; possible D gene TRBD1, 6 bases. The germline V and J ends were trimmed by 5 bases and 2 bases, with 10 bases remaining between them. The CDR3 loop spans 14 amino acids. Germline CDR1 and CDR2: SGHRS and YFSETQ. CDR3 in amino acids: CASSKDSNTGELFF. Here the CDR3 DNA reads TGCGCCAGCAGTAAGGACAGCAACACCGGGGAGCTGTTTTTT.

The rearrangement links TRBV5-1 to TRBJ1-1; weak D call: TRBD1 (6 bases). V lost 4 bases and J 1 base, leaving 14 bases between the germline ends. The CDR3 runs to 15 residues. Per germline, CDR1 SGHRS and CDR2 YFSETQ. Here the CDR3 DNA reads TGCGCCAGCAGCGTCGGGACACTCTCGAACACTGAAGCTTTCTTT. It codes for CASSVGTLSNTEAFF.

The chain uses TRBV27 and TRBJ1-5; 11 nucleotides line up with TRBD1. This CDR3 is 15 amino acids long. Trimming took 2 bases from V and 7 from J; bases not matched to a gene: 4. Germline loops: CDR1 MNHEY, CDR2 SMNVEV (reference sequence). The CDR3 DNA reads as TGTGCCAGCAGTTTAGGGAGGACAGGGGGCCAGCCCCAGCATTTT. Amino acids: CASSLGRTGGQPQHF.

In its sample, this clonotype was seen many times. The V call is TRBV12-3 or TRBV12-4, the J call TRBJ1-5; the match to TRBD1 covers 10 bases. CDR3 length: 15 amino acids. Losses at the gene ends were 6 bases for V and 6 bases for J; bases not matched to a gene: 8. The CDR3 protein is CASRGGTGAFQPQHF. The CDR3 nucleotides are TGTGCCAGCAGGGGGGGGACAGGGGCCTTTCAGCCCCAGCATTTT.

This clonotype appeared many times. The chain combines TRBV2 with TRBJ2-7, with a possible D match to TRBD1 (5 bases). The CDR3 extends over 17 amino acids. Germline V gene data show CDR1 as SNHLY and CDR2 as FYNNEI. V was pared by 4 bases and J by 5 bases, with 24 bases between. CDR3 loop: CASSGSCAGQHGDEQYF. The CDR3, as DNA: TGTGCCAGCAGTGGTAGTTGTGCAGGGCAACACGGCGACGAGCAGTACTTC.

This clonotype was seen more than once but under ten times. The V and J genes are TRBV27 and TRBJ1-6; D gene unclear. This CDR3 has 16 residues. V was clipped by 3 bases and J by 3 bases, with 12 bases between them. Germline V CDR1 and CDR2: MNHEY, SMNVEV (reference sequence). Here the CDR3 reads CASSFRRAHYNSPLHF. The CDR3 DNA sequence: TGTGCCAGCAGTTTTAGACGGGCCCACTATAATTCACCCCTCCACTTT.

The rearrangement links TRBV7-3 to TRBJ2-3, with D possibly matching TRBD2 (5 bases). Germline-derived CDR1 and CDR2 are SGHTA and FQGTGA. There are 13 residues in the CDR3. V was cut by 9 bases and J by 2 bases, with 12 bases left in between. The CDR3 loop reads CASRAENTDTQYF. The CDR3 coding sequence is TGTGCCAGTAGAGCGGAGAACACAGATACGCAGTATTTT.

The V gene is TRBV11-1, the J gene TRBJ1-1, with D uncertain. V lost 3 bases and J lost 1, with 12 bases in between. This CDR3 is 15 amino acids long. Germline assignment: CDR1 SGHAT and CDR2 FQDESV (reference sequence). CDR3 loop: CASSFLGQKNTEAFF. In DNA form, the CDR3 reads TGTGCCAGCAGCTTCTTAGGGCAGAAGAACACTGAAGCTTTCTTT.

The chain is built from TRBV20-1 and TRBJ1-5, with 9 bases matching TRBD1. Germline trimming cut 3 bases from V and 7 bases from J; bases unmatched to any gene: 16. The CDR3 consists of 17 residues. Germline CDR1 and CDR2: DFQATT and SNEGSKA (reference sequence). The CDR3 region has the DNA TGCAGTGCTAGGCCCGGGACAGGGCTTGAACAGGGGCAGCCCCAGCATTTT. Amino acid sequence: CSARPGTGLEQGQPQHF.

In this sample, this clonotype turned up many times. The J gene is TRBJ2-7, the V gene TRBV15; D unresolved. V was trimmed by 0 bases and J by 6 bases, leaving 18 bases between them. Germline CDR1 reads LNHNV; CDR2 reads YYDKDF (reference sequence). The CDR3 is made up of 16 amino acids. The CDR3 sequence is CATSRDLSAGGLEQYF. The DNA for the CDR3 is TGTGCCACCAGCAGAGATCTCTCCGCAGGCGGCCTCGAGCAGTACTTC.

Ten or more counts support this clonotype. The chain combines TRBV3-1 with TRBJ1-4; no firm D call. Trimming shortened V by 1 base and J by 2 bases, and 5 bases separated the two germline ends. The CDR3 consists of 14 residues. CDR1 and CDR2 (germline): LGHDT, YNNKEL (reference sequence). The CDR3: CASSQGATNEKLFF. CDR3 in DNA: TGTGCCAGCAGCCAAGGAGCGACTAATGAAAAACTGTTTTTT.

This clonotype turned up a few times. The rearrangement uses TRBV19 and TRBJ2-7; 9 nucleotides align to TRBD2. CDR1 LNHDA and CDR2 SQIVND come from the germline V gene (reference sequence). Trimming cost V 5 bases and J 2 bases; bases outside gene matches: 7. This CDR3 contains 15 residues. In DNA, the CDR3 is TGTGCCAGTAGTCGAACTAGCGGGCAAGCCTACGAGCAGTACTTC. As protein: CASSRTSGQAYEQYF.

The genes are TRBV3-1 and TRBJ2-5, with D perhaps TRBD2 (6 bases). Between the trimmed V and J ends, which lost 1 base and 1 base, there was a span of 13 bases. CDR1 LGHDT and CDR2 YNNKEL come from the germline V gene (reference sequence). The CDR3 has 16 residues. CDR3 nucleotide sequence: TGTGCCAGCAGCCAAGGGGGAGTAGCGGTCCAAGAGACCCAGTACTTC. Its translation: CASSQGGVAVQETQYF.

Many counts were recorded for this clonotype. Here the CDR3 reads CASRGIITPYEQYF. The CDR3 nucleotides are TGTGCCAGCCGGGGCATCATTACCCCCTACGAGCAGTACTTC. The chain employs TRBV2 and TRBJ2-7; tentatively, D is TRBD1 or TRBD2 (5 bases each). The V gene lost 8 bases and the J gene lost 2 bases, with 16 bases spanning the gap. The CDR3 has 14 amino acids. Germline-derived CDR1 and CDR2 are SNHLY and FYNNEI. Combining the CDR3 with reference TRBV2 and TRBJ2-7 gives the whole variable domain EPEVTQTPSHQVTQMGQEVILRCVPISNHLYFYWYRQILGQKVEFLVSFYNNEISEKSEIFDDQFSVERPDGSNFTLKIRSTKLEDSAMYFCASRGIITPYEQYFGPGTRLTVT.